This T cell receptor beta chain derives from a study of cytomegalovirus exposure and HLA in healthy donors. 13 Jbeta primers and 60 Vbeta primers were used for the PCR. Measured with immunoSEQ multiplex PCR; TCRdb has only the in-frame clones, and not every one. Its table records about 200,000 clones. This CDR3 region has 17 residues. CDR1 is SGHRS and CDR2 is YFSETQ in the germline V gene. V was cut by 4 bases and J by 2 bases, with 19 bases left in between. As concerns this clone: Its antigen is unidentified.

Study-level results: According to a later analysis, donors in an Asian-associated ancestry cluster reportedly had fewer N-insertions than the roughly 640-donor mean.

The receptor was isolated from a girl aged 2 to 9 in good health and CMV-seropositive. The J gene is TRBJ2-1, the V gene TRBV5-1; D is perhaps TRBD2 (6 bases). The sample consisted of PBMCs. CDR3 loop: CASSPALGGVTYNEQFF. The CDR3 DNA reads as TGCGCCAGCAGCCCGGCGCTCGGCGGGGTCACCTACAATGAGCAGTTCTTC.